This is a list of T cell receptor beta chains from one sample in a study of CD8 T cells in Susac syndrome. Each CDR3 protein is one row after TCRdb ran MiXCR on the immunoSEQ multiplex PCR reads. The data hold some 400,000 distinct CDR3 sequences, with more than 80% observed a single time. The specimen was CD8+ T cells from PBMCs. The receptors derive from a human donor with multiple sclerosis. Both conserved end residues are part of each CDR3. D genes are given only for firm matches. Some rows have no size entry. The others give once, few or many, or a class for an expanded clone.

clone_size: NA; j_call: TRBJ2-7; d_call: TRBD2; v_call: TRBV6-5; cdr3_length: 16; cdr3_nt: TGTGCCAGCAGTTATTATTTGCGGGAGGGCTCCTACGAGCAGTACTTC; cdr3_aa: CASSYYLREGSYEQYF
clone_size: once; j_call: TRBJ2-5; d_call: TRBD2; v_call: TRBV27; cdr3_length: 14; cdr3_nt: TGTGCCAGCAGTTCGGGACTAGCTCAAGAGACCCAGTACTTC; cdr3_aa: CASSSGLAQETQYF
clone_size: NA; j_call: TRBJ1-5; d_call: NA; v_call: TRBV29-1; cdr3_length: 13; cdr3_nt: TGCAGCGTCGCTCACAGGGTTGCTCAGCCCCAGCATTTT; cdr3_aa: CSVAHRVAQPQHF
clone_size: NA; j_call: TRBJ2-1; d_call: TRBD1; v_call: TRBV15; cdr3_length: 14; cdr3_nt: TGTGCCACTAAGATGACAGGGGAGGCCAATGAGCAGTTCTTC; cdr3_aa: CATKMTGEANEQFF
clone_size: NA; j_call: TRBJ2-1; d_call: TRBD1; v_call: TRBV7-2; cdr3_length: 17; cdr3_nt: TGTGCCAGCAGCCCTAAAAACCGGGACAGGGCCTACAATGAGCAGTTCTTC; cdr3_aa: CASSPKNRDRAYNEQFF
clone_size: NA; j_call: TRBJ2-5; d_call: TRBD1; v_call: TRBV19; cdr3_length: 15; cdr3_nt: TGTGCCAGTACGGGACAGGGGGGGTACCAAGAGACCCAGTACTTC; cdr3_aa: CASTGQGGYQETQYF
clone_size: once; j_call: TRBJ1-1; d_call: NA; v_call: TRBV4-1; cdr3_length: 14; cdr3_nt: TGCGCCAGCACCATCCGAAACCCCGGACGCGAAGCTTTCTTT; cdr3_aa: CASTIRNPGREAFF
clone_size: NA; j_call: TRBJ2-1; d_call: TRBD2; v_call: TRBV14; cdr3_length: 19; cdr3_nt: TGTGCCAGCAGCCAATCTTTAGCGGGAGGATGGGATTCTGGGGATGAGCAGTTCTTC; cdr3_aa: CASSQSLAGGWDSGDEQFF
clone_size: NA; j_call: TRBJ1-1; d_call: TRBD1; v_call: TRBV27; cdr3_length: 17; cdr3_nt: TGTGCCAGCAAGAACCTCCGGGACAGTCCTCCGAACACTGAAGCTTTCTTT; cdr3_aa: CASKNLRDSPPNTEAFF
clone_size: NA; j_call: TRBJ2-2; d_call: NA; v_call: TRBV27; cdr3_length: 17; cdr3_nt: TGTGCCAGCATAGGGGGAGTCGAATACGGATATACCGGGGAGCTGTTTTTT; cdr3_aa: CASIGGVEYGYTGELFF
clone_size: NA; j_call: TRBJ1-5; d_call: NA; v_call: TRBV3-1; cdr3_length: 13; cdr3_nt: TGTGCCAGCAGCCAAGGGGCCAATCAGCCCCAGCATTTT; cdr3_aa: CASSQGANQPQHF
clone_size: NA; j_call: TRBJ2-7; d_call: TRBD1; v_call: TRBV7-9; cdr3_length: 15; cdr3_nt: TGTGCCAGCAGCCAGACGGGACAGGGCGGCTACGAGCAGTACTTC; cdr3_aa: CASSQTGQGGYEQYF
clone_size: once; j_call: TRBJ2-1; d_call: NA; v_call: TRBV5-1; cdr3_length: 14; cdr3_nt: TGCGCCAGCACTCCGGGAAGCTCCTACAATGAGCAGTTCTTC; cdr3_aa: CASTPGSSYNEQFF
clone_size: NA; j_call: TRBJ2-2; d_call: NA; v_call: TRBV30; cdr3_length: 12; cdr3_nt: TGTGCCTTAACAGGGCGAACCGGGGAGCTGTTTTTT; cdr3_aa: CALTGRTGELFF
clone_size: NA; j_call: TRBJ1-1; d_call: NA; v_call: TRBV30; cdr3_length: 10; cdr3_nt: TGTGCCTGGAGTCCGGCTGAAGCTTTCTTT; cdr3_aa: CAWSPAEAFF
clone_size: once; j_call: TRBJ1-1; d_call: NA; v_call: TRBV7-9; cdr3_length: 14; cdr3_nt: TGTGCCAGCATGGCGGCAACAGGGTACACTGAAGCTTTCTTT; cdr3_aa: CASMAATGYTEAFF
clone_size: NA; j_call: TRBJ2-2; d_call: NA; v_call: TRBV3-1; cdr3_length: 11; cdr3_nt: TGTGCCACCATGAACGCCGGGGAGCTGTTTTTT; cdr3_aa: CATMNAGELFF
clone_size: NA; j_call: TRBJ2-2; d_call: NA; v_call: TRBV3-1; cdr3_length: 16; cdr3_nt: TGTGCCAGCAGCCAAGGCCCACGAGGGTCCACCGGGGAGCTGTTTTTT; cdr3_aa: CASSQGPRGSTGELFF
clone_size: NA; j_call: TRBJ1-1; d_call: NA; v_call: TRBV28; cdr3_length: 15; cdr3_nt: TGTGCCAGCAGTTTACTTCCGGAGCTGAACACTGAAGCTTTCTTT; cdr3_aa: CASSLLPELNTEAFF
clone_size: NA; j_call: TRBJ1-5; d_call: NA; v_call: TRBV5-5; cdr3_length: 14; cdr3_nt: TGTGCCAGCGGAGGGGAGATTAGCAATCAGCCCCAGCATTTT; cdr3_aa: CASGGEISNQPQHF
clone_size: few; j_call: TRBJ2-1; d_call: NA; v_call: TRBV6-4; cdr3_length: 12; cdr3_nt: TGTGCCAGCAGTGGGGATTACAATGAGCAGTTCTTC; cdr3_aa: CASSGDYNEQFF
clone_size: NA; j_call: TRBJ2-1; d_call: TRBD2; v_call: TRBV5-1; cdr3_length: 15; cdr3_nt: TGCGCCAGCAGCATCTTAGCGGGAGACAGTAATGAGCAGTTCTTC; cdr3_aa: CASSILAGDSNEQFF
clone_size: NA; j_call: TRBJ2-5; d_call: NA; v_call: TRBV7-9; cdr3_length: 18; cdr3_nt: TGTGCCAGCAGCTTCCGACAGGGCTGGGGGGACTCCCAAGAGACCCAGTACTTC; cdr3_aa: CASSFRQGWGDSQETQYF
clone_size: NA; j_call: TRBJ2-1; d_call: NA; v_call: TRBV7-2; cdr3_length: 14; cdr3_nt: TGTGCCAGCAGCTTAGAGGGGTCTGTTTATGAGCAGTTCTTC; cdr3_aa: CASSLEGSVYEQFF
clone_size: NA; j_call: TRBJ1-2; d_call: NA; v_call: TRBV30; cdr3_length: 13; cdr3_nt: TGTGCCTGGATGGGGGAAGTTAACTATGGCTACACCTTC; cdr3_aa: CAWMGEVNYGYTF
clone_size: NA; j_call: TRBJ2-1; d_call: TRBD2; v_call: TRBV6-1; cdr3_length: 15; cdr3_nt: TGTGCCAGCAGTCCGCTAGCGGGGGCATACAATGAGCAGTTCTTC; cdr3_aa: CASSPLAGAYNEQFF
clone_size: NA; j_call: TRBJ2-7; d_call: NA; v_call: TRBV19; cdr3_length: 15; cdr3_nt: TGTGCCAGTAGTATTACTCTCGCGAGCTCCTACGAGCAGTACTTC; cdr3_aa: CASSITLASSYEQYF
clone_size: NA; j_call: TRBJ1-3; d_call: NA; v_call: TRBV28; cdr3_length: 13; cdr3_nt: TGTGCCAGCTGTCCCAGCTCTGGAAACACCATATATTTT; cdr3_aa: CASCPSSGNTIYF
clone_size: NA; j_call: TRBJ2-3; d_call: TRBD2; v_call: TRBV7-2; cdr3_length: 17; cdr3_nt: TGTGCCAGCAGCTCATCCGGACTAGCGGGAGGTGCAGATACGCAGTATTTT; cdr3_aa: CASSSSGLAGGADTQYF
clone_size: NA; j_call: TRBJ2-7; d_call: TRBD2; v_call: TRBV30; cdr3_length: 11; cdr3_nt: TGTGCCGGGACTATAACCTACGAGCAGTACTTC; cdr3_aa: CAGTITYEQYF
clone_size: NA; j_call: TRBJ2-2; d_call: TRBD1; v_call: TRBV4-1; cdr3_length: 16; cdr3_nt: TGCGCCAGCAGCTCAATAGGGACAGGGAACACCGGGGAGCTGTTTTTT; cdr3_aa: CASSSIGTGNTGELFF
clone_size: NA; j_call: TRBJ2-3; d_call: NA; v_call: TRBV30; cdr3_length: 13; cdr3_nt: TGTGCCTGGAGTGAGACGGGGCCAGATACGCAGTATTTT; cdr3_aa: CAWSETGPDTQYF
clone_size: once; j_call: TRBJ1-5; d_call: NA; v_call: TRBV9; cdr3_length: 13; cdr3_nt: TGTGCCAGCAGCGGGGAAGGGGGGCAGCCCCAGCATTTT; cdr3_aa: CASSGEGGQPQHF
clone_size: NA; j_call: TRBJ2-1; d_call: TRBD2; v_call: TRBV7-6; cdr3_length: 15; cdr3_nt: TGTGCCAGCAGCCGGGGGACTAGCGGGAGTACCGAGCAGTTCTTC; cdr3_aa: CASSRGTSGSTEQFF
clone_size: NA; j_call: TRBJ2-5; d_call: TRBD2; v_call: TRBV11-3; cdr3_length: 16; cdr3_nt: TGTGCCAGCAGCTTAACTTCTGGACTAGCGGGAGAGACCCAGTACTTC; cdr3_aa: CASSLTSGLAGETQYF
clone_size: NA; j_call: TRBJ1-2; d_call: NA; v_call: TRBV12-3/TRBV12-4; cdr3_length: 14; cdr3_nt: TGTGCCAGCAGTTTAGAACGGGGGGTCGCTGGCTACACCTTC; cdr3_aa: CASSLERGVAGYTF
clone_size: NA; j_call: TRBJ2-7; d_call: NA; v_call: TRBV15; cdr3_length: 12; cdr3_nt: TGTGCCACCAGCAGCAGGGGCTACGAGCAGTACTTC; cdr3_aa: CATSSRGYEQYF
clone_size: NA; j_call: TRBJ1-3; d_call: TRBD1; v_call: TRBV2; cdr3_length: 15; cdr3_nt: TGTGCCAGCAGGCGACAGGGATTGGGTGGAAACACCATATATTTT; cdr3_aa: CASRRQGLGGNTIYF
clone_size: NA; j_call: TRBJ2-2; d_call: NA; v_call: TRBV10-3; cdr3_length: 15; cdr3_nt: TGTGCCATCAGTGAGGCTCAGGGGAGCACCGGGGAGCTGTTTTTT; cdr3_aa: CAISEAQGSTGELFF
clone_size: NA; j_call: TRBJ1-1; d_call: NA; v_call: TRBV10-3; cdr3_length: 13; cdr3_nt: TGTGCCATTAACGACAGGTACGGCACTGAAGCTTTCTTT; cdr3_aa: CAINDRYGTEAFF